Shown below are 23 T cell receptor beta chains from a single sample sequenced in a study of graft-versus-host responses after intestinal transplantation. The repertoire was sequenced with immunoSEQ multiplex PCR; TCRdb's copy has only in-frame clones and lacks some. The sample yields approximately 8,300 clones, 27% seen once. Plated together were around 200,000 CFSE-labeled responder cells and around 200,000 irradiated, violet-dye-labeled stimulator cells. The sequencing used alloreactive CD8+ T cells from a mixed lymphocyte reaction culture, collected before transplantation. Subset denoted: CFSE-low proliferating T cells sorted from roughly 6-day pre-transplant mixed lymphocyte reaction (GvH or HvG direction). Every receptor here comes from a human patient who was an organ donor for intestinal transplantation.

As concerns this clone: At one end, the junction sequence differs from germline, possibly due to a read error. This chain connects TRBV6-1 to TRBJ2-1, with TRBD2 matching over 11 bases. Germline V CDR1 and CDR2: MNHNS, SASEGT. The CDR3 extends over 14 amino acids. The CDR3 is CAISVTSGSHEQFF. The CDR3 region has the DNA TGTGCCATCAGTGTCACTAGCGGGAGTCATGAGCAGTTCTTC.

This clone was detected a few times. A far larger clone is one base from this, pointing to a likely read error. The chain couples TRBV11-2 to TRBJ2-7; D gene ambiguous. V shed 4 bases and J shed 2 bases, with 9 bases lying between them. From germline, CDR1 is SGHAT and CDR2 FQNNGV. This CDR3 region has 13 residues. The CDR3, as DNA: TGTGCCAGCAGCTGGAAGGCTACCTACGAGCAGTACTTC. This sequence encodes CASSWKATYEQYF.

The chain carries TRBV6-5 and TRBJ1-1, with D possibly TRBD1 on 6 matching bases. Deletions cut 2 bases from V and 7 bases from J, with 14 bases between. Germline assignment: CDR1 MNHEY and CDR2 SVGAGI. This CDR3 is built from 14 residues. The CDR3 loop reads CASSYGAGEVEAFF. CDR3 nucleotide sequence: TGTGCCAGCAGTTACGGGGCAGGGGAGGTTGAAGCTTTCTTT.

This clone showed up just a few times. The rearrangement links TRBV9 to TRBJ2-7, with TRBD2 matching 10 bases. V lost 3 bases, J lost 2 bases, and 2 bases stayed unmatched. CDR3 length: 14 residues. Germline V CDR1 and CDR2: SGDLS, YYNGEE. CDR3 amino acids: CASSESGGAYEQYF. CDR3 sequence (DNA): TGTGCCAGCAGCGAAAGCGGGGGGGCCTACGAGCAGTACTTC.

This clone was counted only a few times. V and J are TRBV19 and TRBJ2-3; D is possibly TRBD2 (5 bases). The CDR3 sequence is 13 residues long. The germline V and J ends were trimmed by 7 bases and 0 bases, with 8 bases remaining between them. Germline values: CDR1 LNHDA, CDR2 SQIVND (reference sequence). This CDR3 reads CASTRTSTDTQYF. The CDR3 region has the DNA TGTGCCAGTACAAGGACTAGCACAGATACGCAGTATTTT.

The chain uses TRBV6-4 and TRBJ2-7; no clear D gene. V lost 4 bases to trimming and J lost 3 bases, with 10 bases between them. Per the germline V gene, CDR1 is MRHNA and CDR2 is SNTAGT. This CDR3 has 13 residues. The CDR3 region has the DNA TGTGCCAGCAGTGCAGAGTGGGGCTACGAGCAGTACTTC. Translation gives CASSAEWGYEQYF.

This clone came up a few times. The junction and the germline gene differ at one end; a read error may be behind it. This rearrangement joins TRBV30 to TRBJ1-4; the match to TRBD1 covers 8 bases. Germline CDR1 and CDR2: GTSNPN and SVGIG (reference sequence). This CDR3 spans 13 amino acids. The CDR3 sequence: CGWSGGADEKLFF. As DNA, the CDR3 is TGTGGCTGGTCAGGGGGCGCGGATGAAAAACTGTTTTTT.

This clone has more than one count but fewer than ten. The chain is built from TRBV7-6 and TRBJ2-7; no firm D call. V was shortened by 1 base and J by 3 bases, with 10 bases between the two germline ends. This CDR3 spans 14 amino acids. Germline V gene lookup returns CDR1 SGHVS and CDR2 FNYEAQ. The DNA of the CDR3 is TGTGCCAGCAGCTTAGATAGGTCAGACTACGAGCAGTACTTC. Encoded protein: CASSLDRSDYEQYF. Variable domain in full (rest from reference TRBV7-6 and TRBJ2-7): GAGVSQSPRYKVTKRGQDVALRCDPISGHVSLYWYRQALGQGPEFLTYFNYEAQQDKSGLPNDRFSAERPEGSISTLTIQRTEQRDSAMYRCASSLDRSDYEQYFGPGTRLTVT.

This clone was detected a few times. This chain uses TRBV9 with TRBJ2-7, with D possibly being TRBD1 (6 bases). Germline V gene data show CDR1 as SGDLS and CDR2 as YYNGEE. V gave up 4 bases and J gave up 3 bases, with 14 bases separating them. The CDR3 loop spans 14 amino acids. Here the CDR3 reads CASSTFGDNYEQYF. Here the CDR3 DNA reads TGTGCCAGCAGCACGTTTGGGGACAACTACGAGCAGTACTTC.

Within the sample, this clone is large. Other DNA sequences within the sample encode an identical CDR3. This chain connects TRBV5-4 to TRBJ1-2; the D is unclear. The CDR3 length is 15 residues. Germline CDR1 and CDR2: SGHNT and YYREEE (reference sequence). V was pared by 0 bases and J by 4 bases, with 13 bases between. The chain's CDR3 is CASSLAPSFGYGYTF. The DNA for the CDR3 is TGTGCCAGCAGCTTGGCCCCCTCATTTGGCTATGGCTACACCTTC.

This clone was seen only a few times. The chain uses TRBV27 and TRBJ2-1; maybe TRBD1 (6 bases). The CDR3 extends over 18 amino acids. Between the trimmed V and J ends, which lost 3 bases and 0 bases, there was a span of 18 bases. Per the germline V gene, CDR1 is MNHEY and CDR2 is SMNVEV (reference sequence). CDR3 DNA: TGTGCCAGCAGTTTCAGAATGGGACACCCGAGCTCCTACAATGAGCAGTTCTTC. Residues: CASSFRMGHPSSYNEQFF.

This clone was counted a few times. The chain has TRBV12-5 and TRBJ2-7, with D perhaps TRBD2 (5 bases). Trimming left V 4 bases short and J 6 bases short, with 10 bases between. The CDR3 is 12 residues long. CDR1 is LGHNT, CDR2 FRNRAP, per germline. The CDR3 DNA reads TGTGCTAGTGGTTCACAGCGGTTCGAGCAGTACTTC. Translated: CASGSQRFEQYF.

This rearrangement joins TRBV7-9 to TRBJ1-2, with a possible D match to TRBD1 (6 bases). Germline CDR1 SEHNR, CDR2 FQNEAQ (reference sequence). The CDR3 spans 13 residues. The V end lost 8 bases, the J end lost 4 bases, and 14 bases lay between the germline ends. CDR3 region: CASSGDNPYGYTF. In DNA, the CDR3 is TGTGCCAGCTCGGGGGACAACCCCTATGGCTACACCTTC.

The chain carries TRBV7-4 and TRBJ1-2; D gene unclear. There are 18 residues in the CDR3. Trimming cost V 6 bases and J 2 bases, with 25 bases left between them. The germline V gene has CDR1 SGHVT and CDR2 SQSDAQ. In nucleotides, the CDR3 is TGTGCCAGCAGATCAACACAGAAAAGTAGGACCTTCAACTATGGCTACACCTTC. Its protein product is CASRSTQKSRTFNYGYTF.

V gene TRBV4-1 combines with J gene TRBJ1-1; D is unclear. Trimming cost V 0 bases and J 4 bases, with 9 bases left between them. This CDR3 has 14 amino acids. Germline CDR1 MGHRA, CDR2 YSYEKL. CDR3 in amino acids: CASSQDLSPTEAFF. The CDR3 DNA reads as TGCGCCAGCAGCCAAGATCTGTCCCCCACTGAAGCTTTCTTT.

This chain connects TRBV29-1 to TRBJ1-1; D unclear. CDR1 is SQVTM, CDR2 ANQGSEA, per germline. The V end was cut by 4 bases, the J end by 1 base, with 10 bases between. The CDR3 has 13 residues. Here the CDR3 reads CSVGKGWNTEAFF. CDR3 sequence (DNA): TGCAGCGTTGGGAAGGGTTGGAACACTGAAGCTTTCTTT. The whole variable domain, filled in from reference TRBV29-1 and TRBJ1-1, reads SAVISQKPSRDICQRGTSLTIQCQVDSQVTMMFWYRQQPGQSLTLIATANQGSEATYESGFVIDKFPISRPNLTFSTLTVSNMSPEDSSIYLCSVGKGWNTEAFFGQGTRLTVV.

The chain links TRBV11-2 to TRBJ2-1; D uncertain. Looked up from germline, CDR1 is SGHAT and CDR2 is FQNNGV. This CDR3 is built from 13 residues. The germline V and J ends were trimmed by 5 bases and 8 bases, with 13 bases remaining between them. CDR3 DNA: TGTGCCAGCAGCCCCCTCCAGCGATATGAGCAGTTCTTC. This encodes CASSPLQRYEQFF.

The chain joins TRBV4-1 to TRBJ1-1; D is perhaps TRBD1 (5 bases). Trimming took 4 bases from V and 5 from J, leaving 14 bases between them. CDR1 MGHRA and CDR2 YSYEKL come from the germline V gene. This CDR3 region has 14 residues. CDR3 in amino acids: CASSLGGVGTEAFF. The CDR3 coding sequence is TGCGCCAGCAGCCTTGGAGGGGTAGGTACTGAAGCTTTCTTT.

Of note for this clone: One junction end disagrees with the germline gene, perhaps due to a read error. The rearrangement joins TRBV4-2 to TRBJ2-1; TRBD2 aligns across 12 bases. Germline-derived CDR1 and CDR2 are LGHNA and YNFKEQ. The CDR3 extends over 12 amino acids. Here the CDR3 DNA reads TGTGCCAGCAAATGGACTAGCGGGGTGCAGGTCTTC. This gives the protein CASKWTSGVQVF.

This chain joins TRBV25-1 and TRBJ1-2; perhaps TRBD1 as D (5 bases). The CDR3 is 15 residues long. Trimming removed 6 bases from V and 0 bases from J, with 14 bases in between. Germline V gene lookup returns CDR1 MGHDK and CDR2 SYGVNS. CDR3 sequence (DNA): TGTGCCAGCAGCTTGCGGGACCTCGCTAACTATGGCTACACCTTC. Translation gives CASSLRDLANYGYTF.

The V gene is TRBV7-4, the J gene TRBJ2-7; 7 nucleotides match TRBD1. Looked up from germline, CDR1 is SGHVT and CDR2 is SQSDAQ. This CDR3 spans 14 amino acids. With V trimmed by 4 bases and J by 0 bases, 3 bases remained unmatched. The CDR3 DNA reads as TGTGCCAGCAGCTGGGACAGCCTCTCCTACGAGCAGTACTTC. Amino acid sequence: CASSWDSLSYEQYF.

In its sample, this clone was seen a few times. The chain joins TRBV7-3 to TRBJ1-3; perhaps TRBD1 as D (6 bases). CDR1 and CDR2 (germline): SGHTA, FQGTGA. CDR3 length: 13 residues. Trimming removed 4 bases at V and 8 bases at J, with 12 bases between. This CDR3 is CASSSGDTYTIYF. The CDR3 bases are TGTGCCAGCAGCTCAGGGGATACGTACACCATATATTTT.

This clone has just a few counts. One end of the junction fails to match germline, which may point to a read error. At the DNA level, this CDR3 is encoded by other sequences in the same sample as well. This chain uses TRBV27 with TRBJ1-2; D not resolved. The germline CDR1 and CDR2 sequences are MNHEY and SMNVEV (reference sequence). This CDR3 region has 15 residues. This chain's CDR3 is CASSLLPSGGYGYTF. DNA of the CDR3: TGTGCTAGCAGTTTACTCCCCTCCGGCGGCTATGGCTACACCTTC.